This T cell receptor beta chain came from a study of graft-versus-host responses after intestinal transplantation. Study-wide context: All recipients were transplanted with multivisceral, liver-intestinal, or isolated intestinal grafts. After anti-thymocyte globulin induction, recipients took tacrolimus and steroids for 2 to 3 years.

Concerning this clone itself: The target antigen is unknown.

The germline CDR1 and CDR2 sequences are SQVTM and ANQGSEA. V dropped 4 bases and J dropped 8; count of bases not matched to a gene: 5. The length of the CDR3 is 12 residues. This table comes from immunoSEQ multiplex PCR, and its TCRdb copy is limited to in-frame clones, with some not included. The sample records roughly 110,000 clones, more than 90% being singletons. V usage is TRBV29-1 and J usage is TRBJ1-2; TRBD1 aligns across 9 bases. The TCR was taken from a human donor who was the organ donor for an intestinal transplant. The source material was unstimulated CD4+ T cells sorted from spleen or lymph node cells, sampled before transplant. CDR3 sequence (DNA): TGCAGCGTTGCCGACAGGGGGAGAGGCTACACCTTC. It codes for CSVADRGRGYTF.